Below are 12 T cell receptor beta chains sequenced from a single sample in a study of T cells after yellow fever vaccination. TCRdb reanalysed the 5' RACE reads using MiXCR and keeps one entry per CDR3 protein. The sample lists about 260,000 distinct CDR3 sequences, approximately 5.2% seen once, with 3% to 4% in the top ten. The specimen was CD4+ T cells sorted from PBMCs, collected on the day of the yellow fever booster vaccination. The source of these receptors is a young man who received the YFV17D yellow fever vaccine.

V usage is TRBV7-2 and J usage is TRBJ1-5; unclear D gene. CDR3 length: 13 residues. Trimming removed 3 bases at V and 5 bases at J, with 8 bases between. Looked up from germline, CDR1 is SGHTA and CDR2 is FQGNSA. In DNA, the CDR3 is TGTGCCAGCAGCTTCCGACCGGATCAGCCCCAGCATTTT. Translated, it gives CASSFRPDQPQHF.

The V gene is TRBV6-2 or TRBV6-3, the J gene TRBJ1-2; D is uncertain. The CDR3 totals 13 residues. Deletions cut 7 bases from V and 0 bases from J, with 9 bases between. Germline-derived CDR1 and CDR2 are MNHEY and SVGEGT. CDR3 protein: CASKSPPNYGYTF. DNA for the CDR3: TGTGCCAGCAAGAGCCCGCCTAACTATGGCTACACCTTC.

This sequence joins TRBV6-5 and TRBJ1-6, with D perhaps TRBD1 (5 bases). Per germline, CDR1 MNHEY and CDR2 SVGAGI. The CDR3 extends over 14 amino acids. The ends were cut back, 6 bases at V and 9 bases at J, with 15 bases in the middle. CDR3 protein: CASSRAWVGSPLHF. Written as DNA, the CDR3 is TGTGCCAGCAGCAGGGCCTGGGTGGGTTCACCCCTCCACTTT.

This chain links TRBV7-2 with TRBJ2-7, with unresolved D. Trimming took 5 bases from V and 3 from J, leaving 17 bases between them. Germline CDR1 and CDR2: SGHTA and FQGNSA. The length of the CDR3 is 15 residues. In DNA form, the CDR3 reads TGTGCCAGCAGCCCCGGGTCCTCCCCGCACTACGAGCAGTACGTC. Residues: CASSPGSSPHYEQYV.

This clonotype was observed a handful of times. The chain employs TRBV6-5 and TRBJ1-4; 8 bases match TRBD1. The CDR3 is 15 amino acids. V trimming: 7 bases; J trimming: 7 bases; junction bases outside the gene matches: 11. CDR1 is MNHEY and CDR2 is SVGAGI in the germline V gene. As DNA, the CDR3 is TGTGCCAGCACCTTCATCGGACAGGGAGGTGAAAAACTGTTTTTT. Translating it yields CASTFIGQGGEKLFF.

The chain combines TRBV6-5 with TRBJ1-3; D is uncertain. The germline gives CDR1 MNHEY, CDR2 SVGAGI. The CDR3 loop spans 16 amino acids. V was pared by 6 bases and J by 0 bases, with 15 bases between. The CDR3 DNA reads TGTGCCAGCAGCCTCACCGGGCCCCCCTCTGGAAACACCATATATTTT. It yields the protein CASSLTGPPSGNTIYF.

This chain links TRBV4-3 with TRBJ2-5; no definite D call. Germline CDR1 is LGHNA and CDR2 is YSLEER. V lost 0 bases to trimming and J lost 5 bases, with 16 bases between them. The CDR3 covers 16 residues. Here the CDR3 DNA reads TGCGCCAGCAGCCAAGATAGTGGCCTAGTCGGCGAGACCCAGTACTTC. Translated, it gives CASSQDSGLVGETQYF.

This clonotype was recorded many times. The chain joins TRBV6-5 to TRBJ2-5; D is possibly TRBD1 (5 bases). Germline V lookup: CDR1 MNHEY, CDR2 SVGAGI. CDR3 length: 14 amino acids. Trimming took off 2 bases at V and 10 bases at J, with 17 bases between the two ends. The chain's CDR3 is CASSYERQTPFQYF. The DNA for the CDR3 is TGTGCCAGCAGTTACGAAAGACAGACCCCGTTCCAGTACTTC.

This clonotype occurred a few times. J is TRBJ1-4 and V is TRBV5-6, with D uncertain. V lost 4 bases, J lost 8 bases, and 12 bases lay in between. CDR3 length: 13 residues. CDR1 SGHDT and CDR2 YYEEEE come from the germline V gene. This CDR3 is CASSQRPREKLFF. In nucleotides, the CDR3 is TGTGCCAGCAGCCAACGACCCAGAGAAAAACTGTTTTTT.

This clonotype occurred a few times. The chain employs TRBV20-1 and TRBJ2-1, with TRBD2 identical over 8 bases. The CDR3 is made up of 14 amino acids. With 0 bases clipped from V and 8 bases from J, the junction kept 6 bases outside the gene matches. CDR1 is DFQATT and CDR2 is SNEGSKA in the germline V gene (reference sequence). The CDR3 spells CSARDPRGADEQFF. In DNA form, the CDR3 reads TGCAGTGCTAGAGATCCGCGGGGGGCCGATGAGCAGTTCTTC.

The table lists this clonotype with a few counts. V usage is TRBV13 and J usage is TRBJ1-2; D ambiguous. Germline V gene data show CDR1 as PRHDT and CDR2 as FYEKMQ (reference sequence). Deletions cut 5 bases from V and 0 bases from J, with 13 bases between. This CDR3 spans 15 amino acids. The DNA of the CDR3 is TGTGCCAGCAGCCAAGGAGGCTGGTCTAACTATGGCTACACCTTC. It yields the protein CASSQGGWSNYGYTF.

This clonotype occurred many times. The chain couples TRBV12-3 or TRBV12-4 to TRBJ2-1; perhaps D is TRBD1 or TRBD2 (5 bases each). The ends were cut back, 5 bases at V and 4 bases at J, with 18 bases in the middle. This CDR3 comprises 16 residues. The CDR3 nucleotides are TGTGCCAGCAGTCCAACCGGGACCGGGAATTACAATGAGCAGTTCTTC. It translates to CASSPTGTGNYNEQFF.